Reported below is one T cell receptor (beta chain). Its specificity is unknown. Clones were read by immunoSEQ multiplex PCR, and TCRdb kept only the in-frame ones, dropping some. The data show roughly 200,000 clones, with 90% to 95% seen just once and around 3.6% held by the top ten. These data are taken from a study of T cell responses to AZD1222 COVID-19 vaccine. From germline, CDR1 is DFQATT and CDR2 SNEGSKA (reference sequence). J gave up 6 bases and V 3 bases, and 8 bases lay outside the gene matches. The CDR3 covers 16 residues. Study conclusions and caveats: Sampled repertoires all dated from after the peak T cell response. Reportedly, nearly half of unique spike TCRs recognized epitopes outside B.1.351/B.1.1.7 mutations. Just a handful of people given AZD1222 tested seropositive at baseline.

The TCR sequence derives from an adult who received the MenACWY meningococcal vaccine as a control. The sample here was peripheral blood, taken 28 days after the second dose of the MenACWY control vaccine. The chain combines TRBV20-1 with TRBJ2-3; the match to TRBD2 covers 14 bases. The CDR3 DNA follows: TGCAGTGCTAGTTTGGGACTAGCGGGAGTTCTGGATACGCAGTATTTT. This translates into CSASLGLAGVLDTQYF.